This TCR beta chain appears in the sequencing data of a study of regulatory and conventional T cells in RAG deficiency. Study-wide results and limits: Compared with controls, unique Treg TCR beta sequences dropped approximately 100-fold in Omenn syndrome and CID/AS. Sorted Omenn CD25-high CD127-low cells may not be bona fide Tregs.

Sequencing used immunoSEQ multiplex PCR; TCRdb keeps in-frame clones, though not all of them. The sample comprises more than 9,500 clones, approximately 93% of which are singletons, and 1.4% to 1.5% rests with the top ten. In the case of this clone: What it recognizes is unknown.

Regulatory T cells were sorted from blood as CD4+ CD25-high CD127-low cells. The length of the CDR3 is 15 residues. V lost 3 bases, J lost 4 bases, and 12 bases lay in between. From germline, CDR1 is MGHDK and CDR2 SYGVNS. These data also featured in a second study, about regulatory T cells. That source adds: Amplification used 52 TRBV primers and 13 TRBJ primers.

The chain links TRBV25-1 to TRBJ1-4; tentatively, D is TRBD1 (5 bases). This clonotype was obtained from a human donor in good health. Sample: CD127- CD25+ CD4+ Tregs sorted from blood. This CDR3 is CASSEGEGLNEKLFF. DNA for the CDR3: TGTGCCAGCAGTGAGGGGGAGGGGCTTAATGAAAAACTGTTTTTT.